These 14 T cell receptor beta chains were sequenced from one sample in a study of prognosis after radiotherapy for stage I lung cancer. Genomic DNA provided the template from which TCR beta CDR3 was amplified by two-round multiplex PCR. Gene-specific TRBV and TRBJ primers were used in PCR round one. TCRdb re-called the multiplex PCR reads with MiXCR, one entry per CDR3 protein. Among some 14,000 distinct CDR3 sequences listed, 25% to 30% were seen once. This specimen consisted of PBMCs, obtained before or after stereotactic body radiation therapy (not recorded which). The origin of the receptors is a donor of 50 years or more with non-small cell lung cancer.

In its sample, this clonotype was seen many times. The chain joins TRBV5-6 to TRBJ1-4; a weak D match, TRBD1 (5 bases). Trimming left V 5 bases short and J 4 bases short, with 9 bases between. Germline CDR1 SGHDT, CDR2 YYEEEE. CDR3 length: 13 residues. The DNA of the CDR3 is TGTGCCAGCAGTCTGGGGCGTAATGAAAAACTGTTTTTT. It is translated as CASSLGRNEKLFF.

This clonotype showed up many times. This sequence joins TRBV3-1 and TRBJ2-7; 8 bases fit TRBD1. Germline-derived CDR1 and CDR2 are LGHDT and YNNKEL (reference sequence). V lost 4 bases to trimming and J lost 1 base; unmatched junction nucleotides: 6. The CDR3 contains 15 residues. CDR3 nucleotides: TGTGCCAGCAGCCTTACCGGGACAGGTTCCTACGAGCAGTACTTC. Amino acids: CASSLTGTGSYEQYF.

In its sample, this clonotype was seen many times. The genes are TRBV20-1 and TRBJ2-7; the D is unclear. This CDR3 has 12 amino acids. Trimming took off 1 base at V and 3 bases at J, with 7 bases between the two ends. Germline CDR1 is DFQATT and CDR2 is SNEGSKA (reference sequence). The CDR3 loop is CSARGHNYEQYF. As DNA, the CDR3 is TGCAGTGCTAGAGGTCACAACTACGAGCAGTACTTC.

There are many counts of this clonotype. The rearrangement uses TRBV19 and TRBJ1-5, with TRBD1 identical over 7 bases. The V gene end was trimmed by 10 bases and the J gene end by 0 bases; junction bases not matched to a gene: 9. CDR1 and CDR2 from the germline V gene are LNHDA and SQIVND (reference sequence). The CDR3 is 15 residues long. CDR3 sequence: CATRDSYNSNQPQHF. The CDR3 region has the DNA TGTGCCACCAGGGACAGTTATAATAGCAATCAGCCCCAGCATTTT.

In this sample, this clonotype turned up many times. Possible read error: a much larger clone is one base away. The chain couples TRBV20-1 to TRBJ2-3; perhaps TRBD1 as D (6 bases). This CDR3 has 17 residues. The germline V gene has CDR1 DFQATT and CDR2 SNEGSKA (reference sequence). Trimming removed 2 bases at V and 5 bases at J, with 23 bases between. Here the CDR3 DNA reads TGCAGTGCTAGAAAGGCACAATGGGCAGGGGTGGAAGATACGCAGTATTTT. Amino acid sequence: CSARKAQWAGVEDTQYF.

This clonotype was detected ten times or more. The chain couples TRBV30 to TRBJ1-1; D might be TRBD1 (6 bases). CDR1 is GTSNPN, CDR2 SVGIG, per germline (reference sequence). The ends were cut back, 3 bases at V and 1 base at J, with 12 bases in the middle. The CDR3 has 14 amino acids. CDR3 sequence reads: CAWRTPGANTEAFF. CDR3 bases: TGTGCCTGGAGAACCCCGGGGGCGAACACTGAAGCTTTCTTT.

This clonotype was observed at least ten times. V is TRBV5-6 and J is TRBJ2-5; TRBD2 agrees at 13 bases. Germline CDR1 reads SGHDT; CDR2 reads YYEEEE. This CDR3 region has 18 residues. After removal of 0 bases from V and 2 bases from J, the junction contained 7 bases not matched to a gene. The CDR3 region is CASSLELAGGPWQETQYF. CDR3 nucleotide sequence: TGTGCCAGCAGCTTGGAACTAGCGGGAGGGCCGTGGCAAGAGACCCAGTACTTC. The full variable domain, with the rest looked up from reference TRBV5-6 and TRBJ2-5, is DAGVTQSPTHLIKTRGQQVTLRCSPKSGHDTVSWYQQALGQGPQFIFQYYEEEERQRGNFPDRFSGHQFPNYSSELNVNALLLGDSALYLCASSLELAGGPWQETQYFGPGTRLLVL.

Within the sample, this clonotype is medium-sized. The chain combines TRBV11-2 with TRBJ2-1; maybe TRBD2 (5 bases). CDR1 and CDR2 from the germline V gene are SGHAT and FQNNGV. The length of the CDR3 is 15 residues. Trimming took off 5 bases at V and 9 bases at J, with 20 bases between the two ends. The CDR3, as DNA: TGTGCCAGCAGCGTACGGGGATTCTCGGGCGGTGAGCAGTTCTTC. Translated, it gives CASSVRGFSGGEQFF.

This clonotype appeared many times. The rearrangement links TRBV11-1 to TRBJ2-7, with D tentatively TRBD2 (5 bases). Trimming pared 4 bases from V and 4 bases from J, leaving 8 bases between. Germline-derived CDR1 and CDR2 are SGHAT and FQDESV (reference sequence). The CDR3 has 12 residues. The CDR3 loop reads CASSWSGYEQYF. CDR3 sequence (DNA): TGTGCCAGCAGCTGGTCGGGGTACGAGCAGTACTTC.

This clonotype was picked up many times. V gene TRBV29-1 combines with J gene TRBJ2-7; D is unclear. This CDR3 spans 13 amino acids. Deletions cut 1 base from V and 2 bases from J, with 9 bases between. Germline V CDR1 and CDR2: SQVTM, ANQGSEA. CDR3 residues: CSVEVSSTYEQYF. For the CDR3, the DNA is TGCAGCGTTGAAGTAAGTTCCACCTACGAGCAGTACTTC.

Notes on this clonotype: A much bigger clone sits one base away, suggesting this may be a read error. The chain has TRBV5-6 and TRBJ2-1; 7 nucleotides match TRBD2. CDR1 SGHDT and CDR2 YYEEEE come from the germline V gene. CDR3 length equals 15 residues. The CDR3 here is CASSFETSSANDQFF. CDR3 in DNA: TGTGCCAGCAGCTTCGAGACTAGCTCGGCGAATGATCAGTTCTTC.

About this clonotype itself: Germline and junction disagree at one end, which may indicate a read error. The gene calls are TRBV6-5 and TRBJ2-7; unclear D gene. The CDR3 totals 16 residues. CDR1 is MNHEY and CDR2 is SVGAGI in the germline V gene. The DNA of the CDR3 is TGTGCCAGCGGTTACTCGACTGAGGCAGGTGTCTACGAGCAGTACTTC. It yields the protein CASGYSTEAGVYEQYF.

Turning to this clonotype: This is likely an artifact of a read error, given a far larger clone one base away. The genes are TRBV6-4 and TRBJ2-1; D uncertain. V was clipped by 8 bases and J by 0 bases, with 11 bases between them. Germline loops: CDR1 MRHNA, CDR2 SNTAGT. The CDR3 sequence is 14 residues long. CDR3 loop: CASGPPNSYNEQFF. The CDR3, as DNA: TGTGCCAGCGGGCCCCCAAACTCCTACAATGAGCAGTTCTTC.

This clonotype was observed many times. V usage is TRBV19 and J usage is TRBJ1-4, with TRBD1 identical over 8 bases. Germline lookup yields CDR1 LNHDA and CDR2 SQIVND (reference sequence). V dropped 5 bases and J dropped 0; count of bases not matched to a gene: 5. The CDR3 is made up of 16 amino acids. CDR3 residues: CASSDRGFATNEKLFF. The DNA for the CDR3 is TGTGCCAGTAGTGACAGGGGTTTCGCAACTAATGAAAAACTGTTTTTT.